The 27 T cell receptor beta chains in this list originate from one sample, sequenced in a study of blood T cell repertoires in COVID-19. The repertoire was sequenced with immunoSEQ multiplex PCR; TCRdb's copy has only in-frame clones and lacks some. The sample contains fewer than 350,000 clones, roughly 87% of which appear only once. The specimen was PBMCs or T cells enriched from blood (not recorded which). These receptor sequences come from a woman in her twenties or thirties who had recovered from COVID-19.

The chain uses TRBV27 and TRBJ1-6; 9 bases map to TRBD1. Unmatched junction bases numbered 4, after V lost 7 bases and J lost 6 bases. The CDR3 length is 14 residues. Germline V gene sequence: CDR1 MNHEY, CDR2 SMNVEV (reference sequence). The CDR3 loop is CASTRTGANSPLHF. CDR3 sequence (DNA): TGTGCCAGCACACGGACAGGGGCTAATTCACCCCTCCACTTT.

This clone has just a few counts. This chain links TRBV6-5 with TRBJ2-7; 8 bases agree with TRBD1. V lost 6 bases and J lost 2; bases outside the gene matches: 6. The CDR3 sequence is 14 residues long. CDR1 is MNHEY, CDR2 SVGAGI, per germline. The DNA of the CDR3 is TGTGCCAGCAGCCGACAGGGGCAAGCCTACGAGCAGTACTTC. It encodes CASSRQGQAYEQYF.

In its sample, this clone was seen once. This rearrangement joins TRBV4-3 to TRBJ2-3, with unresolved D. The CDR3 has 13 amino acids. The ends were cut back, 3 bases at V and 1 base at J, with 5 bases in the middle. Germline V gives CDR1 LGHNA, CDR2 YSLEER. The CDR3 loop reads CASSHLGTDTQYF. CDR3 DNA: TGCGCCAGCAGCCATCTCGGCACAGATACGCAGTATTTT.

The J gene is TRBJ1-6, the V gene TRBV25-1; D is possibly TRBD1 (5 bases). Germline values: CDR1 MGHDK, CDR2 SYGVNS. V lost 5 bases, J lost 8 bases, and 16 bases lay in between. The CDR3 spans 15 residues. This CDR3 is CASSKAGIGYSPLHF. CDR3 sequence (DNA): TGTGCCAGCAGTAAAGCAGGGATAGGCTATTCACCCCTCCACTTT.

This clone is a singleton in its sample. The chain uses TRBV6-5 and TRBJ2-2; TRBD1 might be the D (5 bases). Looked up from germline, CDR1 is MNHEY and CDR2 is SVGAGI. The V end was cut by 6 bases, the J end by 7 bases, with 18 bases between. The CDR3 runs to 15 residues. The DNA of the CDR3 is TGTGCCAGCAGGCCCTTAGGGGCAGGCCACGGGGAGCTGTTTTTT. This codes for CASRPLGAGHGELFF.

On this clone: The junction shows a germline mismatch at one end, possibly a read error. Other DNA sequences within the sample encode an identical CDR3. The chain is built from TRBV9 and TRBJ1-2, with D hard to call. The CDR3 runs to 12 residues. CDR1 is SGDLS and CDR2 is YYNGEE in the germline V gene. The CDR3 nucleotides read TGTGCCAGTAGCGCCTCGGGTTATGGCTACACCTTC. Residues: CASSASGYGYTF.

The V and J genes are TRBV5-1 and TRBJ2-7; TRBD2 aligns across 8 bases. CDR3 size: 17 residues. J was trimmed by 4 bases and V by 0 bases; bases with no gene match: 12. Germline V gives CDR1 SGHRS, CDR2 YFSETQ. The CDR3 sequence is CASSLGTSFGAKYEQYF. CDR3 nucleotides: TGCGCCAGCAGCTTGGGGACTAGCTTTGGAGCAAAGTACGAGCAGTACTTC.

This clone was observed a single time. CDR3 protein: CASSRQGSYGYTF. In DNA, the CDR3 is TGTGCCAGCAGTAGACAGGGTAGCTATGGCTACACCTTC. This chain joins TRBV12-3 or TRBV12-4 and TRBJ1-2; 7 bases fit TRBD1. The V gene end was trimmed by 5 bases and the J gene end by 4 bases; junction bases not matched to a gene: 4. The CDR3 extends over 13 amino acids.

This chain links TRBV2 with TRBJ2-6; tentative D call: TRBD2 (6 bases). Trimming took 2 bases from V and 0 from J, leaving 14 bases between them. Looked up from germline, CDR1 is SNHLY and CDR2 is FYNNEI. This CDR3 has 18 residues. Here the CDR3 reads CASSELGPGLSGANVLTF. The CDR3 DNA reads TGTGCCAGCAGTGAACTGGGGCCGGGACTCTCTGGGGCCAACGTCCTGACTTTC.

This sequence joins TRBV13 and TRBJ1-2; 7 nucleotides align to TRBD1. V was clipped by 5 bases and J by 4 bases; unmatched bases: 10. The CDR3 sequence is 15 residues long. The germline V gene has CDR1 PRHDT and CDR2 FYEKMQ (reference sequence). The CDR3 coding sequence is TGTGCCAGCAGCGGACAGGCCCCTTTGGTCTATGGCTACACCTTC. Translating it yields CASSGQAPLVYGYTF.

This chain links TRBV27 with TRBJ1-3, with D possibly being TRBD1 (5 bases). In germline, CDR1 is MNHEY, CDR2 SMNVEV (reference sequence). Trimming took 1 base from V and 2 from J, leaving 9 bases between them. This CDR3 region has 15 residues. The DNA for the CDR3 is TGTGCCAGCAGTTTATTTGCAGGGCCTGGAAACACCATATATTTT. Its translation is CASSLFAGPGNTIYF.

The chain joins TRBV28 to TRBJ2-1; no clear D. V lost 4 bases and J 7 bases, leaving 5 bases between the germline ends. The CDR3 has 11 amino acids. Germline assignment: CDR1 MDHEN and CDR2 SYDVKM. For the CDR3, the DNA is TGTGCCAGCAGTTCTTTTAATGAGCAGTTCTTC. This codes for CASSSFNEQFF.

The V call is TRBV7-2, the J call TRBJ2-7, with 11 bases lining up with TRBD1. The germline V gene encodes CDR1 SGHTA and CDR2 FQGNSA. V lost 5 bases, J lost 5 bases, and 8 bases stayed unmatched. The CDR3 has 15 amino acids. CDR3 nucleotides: TGTGCCAGCAGCCGCCGGGACAGGGGGTTCGACGAGCAGTACTTC. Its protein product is CASSRRDRGFDEQYF.

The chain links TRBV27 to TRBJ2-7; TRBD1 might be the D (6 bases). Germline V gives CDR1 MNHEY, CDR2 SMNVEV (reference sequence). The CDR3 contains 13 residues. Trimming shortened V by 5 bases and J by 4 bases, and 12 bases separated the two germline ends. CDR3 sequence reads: CASSEGVGYEQYF. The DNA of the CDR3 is TGTGCCAGCAGTGAGGGGGTGGGGTACGAGCAGTACTTC.

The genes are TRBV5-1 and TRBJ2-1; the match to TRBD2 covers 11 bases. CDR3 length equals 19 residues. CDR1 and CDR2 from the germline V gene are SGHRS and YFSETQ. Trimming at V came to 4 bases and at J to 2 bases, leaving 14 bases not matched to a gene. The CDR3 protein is CASSEAGLADFPAYNEQFF. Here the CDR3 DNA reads TGCGCCAGCAGCGAGGCGGGACTAGCGGACTTCCCGGCCTACAATGAGCAGTTCTTC.

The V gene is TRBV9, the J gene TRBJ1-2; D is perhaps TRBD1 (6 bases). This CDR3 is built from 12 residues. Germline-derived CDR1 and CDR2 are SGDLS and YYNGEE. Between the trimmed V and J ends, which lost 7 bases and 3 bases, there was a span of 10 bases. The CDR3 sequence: CASGGGHYGYTF. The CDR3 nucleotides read TGTGCCAGCGGCGGGGGCCACTATGGCTACACCTTC.

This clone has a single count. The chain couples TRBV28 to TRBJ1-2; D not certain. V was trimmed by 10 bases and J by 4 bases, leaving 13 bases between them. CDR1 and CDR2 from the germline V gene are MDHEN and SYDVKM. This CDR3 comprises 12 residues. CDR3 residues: CATPGIPYGYTF. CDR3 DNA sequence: TGTGCCACCCCCGGGATCCCCTATGGCTACACCTTC.

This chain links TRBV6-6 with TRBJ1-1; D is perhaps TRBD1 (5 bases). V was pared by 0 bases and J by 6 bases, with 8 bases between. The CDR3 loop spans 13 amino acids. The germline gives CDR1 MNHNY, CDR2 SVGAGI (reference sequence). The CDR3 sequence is CASSYSAGSEAFF. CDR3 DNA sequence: TGTGCCAGCAGTTACTCTGCAGGGTCTGAAGCTTTCTTT.

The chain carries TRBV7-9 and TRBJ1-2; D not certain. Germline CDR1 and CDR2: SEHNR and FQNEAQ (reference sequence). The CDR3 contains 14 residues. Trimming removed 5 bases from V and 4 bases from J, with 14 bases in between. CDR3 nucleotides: TGTGCCAGCAGCCCCTCATCCCGGGTCTATGGCTACACCTTC. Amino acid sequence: CASSPSSRVYGYTF. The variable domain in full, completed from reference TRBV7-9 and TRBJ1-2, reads DTGVSQNPRHKITKRGQNVTFRCDPISEHNRLYWYRQTLGQGPEFLTYFQNEAQLEKSRLLSDRFSAERPKGSFSTLEIQRTEQGDSAMYLCASSPSSRVYGYTFGSGTRLTVV.

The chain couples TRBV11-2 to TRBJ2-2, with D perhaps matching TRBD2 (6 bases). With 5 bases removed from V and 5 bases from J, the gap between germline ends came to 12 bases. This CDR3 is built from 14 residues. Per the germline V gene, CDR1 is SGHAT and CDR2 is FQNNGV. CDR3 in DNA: TGTGCCAGCAGCGGACGACTAGTTACCGGGGAGCTGTTTTTT. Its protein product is CASSGRLVTGELFF.

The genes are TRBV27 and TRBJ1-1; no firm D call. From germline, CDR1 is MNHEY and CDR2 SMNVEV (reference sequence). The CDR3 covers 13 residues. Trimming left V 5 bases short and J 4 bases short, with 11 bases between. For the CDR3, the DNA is TGTGCCAGCAGTCCCCGGGAAGGCACTGAAGCTTTCTTT. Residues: CASSPREGTEAFF.

CDR3 sequence reads: CASSLDGGAYNEQFF. For the CDR3, the DNA is TGTGCCAGCAGCTTAGACGGGGGGGCCTACAATGAGCAGTTCTTC. The chain recombines TRBV11-3 with TRBJ2-1, with TRBD2 matching 8 bases. CDR3 length: 15 residues. Germline CDR1 SGHNT, CDR2 YENEEA. V was pared by 0 bases and J by 2 bases, with 0 bases of the junction left unmatched.

CDR3 DNA sequence: TGTGCCACCGACGTCGGACAGGGGGCAGTGAACATTCAGTACTTC. It yields the protein CATDVGQGAVNIQYF. This chain uses TRBV28 with TRBJ2-4; TRBD1 matches 11 bases. CDR1 and CDR2 (germline): MDHEN, SYDVKM. The V segment lost 10 bases and the J segment 7 bases; nucleotides outside the gene matches: 12. The CDR3 consists of 15 residues.

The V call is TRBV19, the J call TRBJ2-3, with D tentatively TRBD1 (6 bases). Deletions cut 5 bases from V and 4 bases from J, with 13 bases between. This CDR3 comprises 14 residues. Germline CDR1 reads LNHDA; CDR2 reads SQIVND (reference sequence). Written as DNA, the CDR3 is TGTGCCAGTAGTGACAGGTTTATGCCAGATACGCAGTATTTT. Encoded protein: CASSDRFMPDTQYF.

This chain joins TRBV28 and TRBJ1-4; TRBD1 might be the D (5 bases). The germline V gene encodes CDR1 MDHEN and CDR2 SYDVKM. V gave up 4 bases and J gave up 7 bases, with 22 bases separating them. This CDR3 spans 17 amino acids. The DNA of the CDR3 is TGTGCCAGCAGTTCACCCCCCATCCGGGACTTAAGTGAAAAACTGTTTTTT. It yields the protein CASSSPPIRDLSEKLFF.

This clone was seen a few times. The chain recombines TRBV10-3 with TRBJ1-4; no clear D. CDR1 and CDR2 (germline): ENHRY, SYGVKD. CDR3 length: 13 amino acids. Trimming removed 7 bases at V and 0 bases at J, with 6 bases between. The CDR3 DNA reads TGTGCCATCAAGAGTGCAACTAATGAAAAACTGTTTTTT. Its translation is CAIKSATNEKLFF.

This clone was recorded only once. The CDR3 coding sequence is TGTGCCAGCAGCTCCTACCAGGGGGCACCTTACAATGAGCAGTTCTTC. This codes for CASSSYQGAPYNEQFF. The V call is TRBV7-8, the J call TRBJ2-1, with 8 bases that match TRBD1. The CDR3 consists of 16 residues. J was trimmed by 4 bases and V by 4 bases; bases with no gene match: 9. Germline V gene data show CDR1 as SGHVS and CDR2 as FQNEAQ.